The count of the clone carrying this TCR beta chain is one. This sample is drawn from a study of blood T cell repertoires in COVID-19. Some clones are missing from TCRdb's copy, which holds only in-frame ones; the method was immunoSEQ multiplex PCR. The sample contains approximately 240,000 clones, 80% to 95% of which appear only once. Deletions cut 4 bases from V and 5 bases from J, with 16 bases between. The CDR3 sequence is 14 residues long. CDR1 SGDLS and CDR2 YYNGEE come from the germline V gene. The sequenced material came from PBMCs or T cells enriched from blood (not recorded which). The receptor's source is a young woman who had recovered from COVID-19. V usage is TRBV9 and J usage is TRBJ2-7; no definite D call. Here the CDR3 reads CASSQNPVGDEQYF. CDR3 sequence (DNA): TGTGCCAGCAGCCAGAACCCAGTCGGAGACGAGCAGTACTTC.